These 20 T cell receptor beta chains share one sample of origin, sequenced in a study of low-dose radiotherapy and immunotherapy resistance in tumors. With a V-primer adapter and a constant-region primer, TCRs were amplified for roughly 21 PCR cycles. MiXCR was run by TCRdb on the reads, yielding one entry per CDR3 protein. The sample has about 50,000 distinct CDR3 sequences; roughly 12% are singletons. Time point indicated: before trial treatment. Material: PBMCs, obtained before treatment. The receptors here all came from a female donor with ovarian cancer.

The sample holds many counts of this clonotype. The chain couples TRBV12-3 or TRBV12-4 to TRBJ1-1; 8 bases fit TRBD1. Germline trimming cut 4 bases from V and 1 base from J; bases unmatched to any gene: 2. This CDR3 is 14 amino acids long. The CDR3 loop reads CASSWDRQNTEAFF. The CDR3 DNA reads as TGTGCCAGCAGTTGGGACAGGCAGAACACTGAAGCTTTCTTT.

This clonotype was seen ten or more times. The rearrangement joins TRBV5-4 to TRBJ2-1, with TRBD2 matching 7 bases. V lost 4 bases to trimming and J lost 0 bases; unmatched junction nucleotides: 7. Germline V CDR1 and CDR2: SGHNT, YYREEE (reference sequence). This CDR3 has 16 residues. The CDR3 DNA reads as TGTGCCAGCAGCCCCTCGAGCGGGGCCTCCTACAATGAGCAGTTCTTC. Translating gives CASSPSSGASYNEQFF.

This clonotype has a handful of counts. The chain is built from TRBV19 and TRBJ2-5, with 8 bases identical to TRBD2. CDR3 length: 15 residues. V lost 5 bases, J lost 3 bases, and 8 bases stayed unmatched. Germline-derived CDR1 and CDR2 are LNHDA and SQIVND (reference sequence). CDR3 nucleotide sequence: TGTGCCAGTAGTGGAGGGGGAGCGGGAGAAGAGACCCAGTACTTC. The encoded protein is CASSGGGAGEETQYF.

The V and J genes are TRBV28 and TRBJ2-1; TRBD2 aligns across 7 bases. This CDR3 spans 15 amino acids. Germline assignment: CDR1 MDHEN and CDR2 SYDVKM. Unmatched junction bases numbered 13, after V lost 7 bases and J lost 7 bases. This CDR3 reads CASTLGGRAENEQFF. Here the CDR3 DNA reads TGTGCCAGCACCTTAGGAGGGAGGGCCGAGAATGAGCAGTTCTTC.

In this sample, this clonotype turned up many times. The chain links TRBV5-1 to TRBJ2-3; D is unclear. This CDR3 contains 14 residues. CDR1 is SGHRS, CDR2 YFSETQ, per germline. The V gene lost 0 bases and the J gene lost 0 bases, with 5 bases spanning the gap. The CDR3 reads CASSLGPSTDTQYF. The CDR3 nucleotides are TGCGCCAGCAGCTTGGGACCCAGCACAGATACGCAGTATTTT.

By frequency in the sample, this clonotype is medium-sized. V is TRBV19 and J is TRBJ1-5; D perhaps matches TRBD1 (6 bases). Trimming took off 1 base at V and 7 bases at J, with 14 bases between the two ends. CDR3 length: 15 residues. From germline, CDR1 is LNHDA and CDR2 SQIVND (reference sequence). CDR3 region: CASSIAAGVRQPQHF. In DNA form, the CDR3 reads TGTGCCAGTAGTATAGCGGCAGGGGTGAGGCAGCCCCAGCATTTT. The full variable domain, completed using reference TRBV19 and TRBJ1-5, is DGGITQSPKYLFRKEGQNVTLSCEQNLNHDAMYWYRQDPGQGLRLIYYSQIVNDFQKGDIAEGYSVSREKKESFPLTVTSAQKNPTAFYLCASSIAAGVRQPQHFGDGTRLSIL.

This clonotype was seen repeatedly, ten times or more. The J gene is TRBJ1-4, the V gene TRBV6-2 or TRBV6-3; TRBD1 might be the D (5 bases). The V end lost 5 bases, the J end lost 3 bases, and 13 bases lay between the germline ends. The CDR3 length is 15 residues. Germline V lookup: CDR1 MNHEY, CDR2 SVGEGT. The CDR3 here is CASSLRLGANEKLFF. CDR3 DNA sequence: TGTGCCAGCAGTCTACGGCTGGGGGCTAATGAAAAACTGTTTTTT.

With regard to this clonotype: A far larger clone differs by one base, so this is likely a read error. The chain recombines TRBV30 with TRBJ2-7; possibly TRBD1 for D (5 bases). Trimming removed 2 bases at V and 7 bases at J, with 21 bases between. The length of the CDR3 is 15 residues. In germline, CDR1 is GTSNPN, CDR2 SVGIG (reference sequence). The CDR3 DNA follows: TGTGCCTGGAGTCCGGACACGGACCGTTACAATGAGCAGTACTTC. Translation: CAWSPDTDRYNEQYF.

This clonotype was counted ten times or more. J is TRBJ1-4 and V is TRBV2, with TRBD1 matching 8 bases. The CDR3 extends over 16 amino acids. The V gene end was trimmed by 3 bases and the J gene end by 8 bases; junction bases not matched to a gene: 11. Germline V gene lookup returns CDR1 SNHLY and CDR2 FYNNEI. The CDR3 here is CASSDFAAGGREKLFF. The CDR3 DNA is TGTGCCAGCAGTGACTTTGCGGCAGGGGGCCGGGAAAAACTGTTTTTT.

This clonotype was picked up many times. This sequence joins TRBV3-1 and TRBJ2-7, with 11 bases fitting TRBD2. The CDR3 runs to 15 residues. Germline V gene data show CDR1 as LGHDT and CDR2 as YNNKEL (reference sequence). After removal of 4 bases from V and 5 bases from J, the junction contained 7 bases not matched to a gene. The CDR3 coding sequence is TGTGCCAGCAGCCGCGGGCTAGCGGGAGGTCACGAGCAGTACTTC. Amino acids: CASSRGLAGGHEQYF.

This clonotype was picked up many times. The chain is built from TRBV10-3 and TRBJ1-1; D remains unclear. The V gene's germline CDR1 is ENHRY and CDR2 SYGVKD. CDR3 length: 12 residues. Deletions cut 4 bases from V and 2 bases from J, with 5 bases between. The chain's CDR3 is CAISVGNTEAFF. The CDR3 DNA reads TGTGCCATCAGTGTGGGCAACACTGAAGCTTTCTTT.

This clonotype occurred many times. DNA for the CDR3: TGCGCCAGCAGCTTGGGGGCCTCGGCAGGCGATGGCTACACCTTC. This sequence encodes CASSLGASAGDGYTF. The chain combines TRBV5-1 with TRBJ1-2; D is uncertain. Germline-derived CDR1 and CDR2 are SGHRS and YFSETQ. V dropped 0 bases and J dropped 6 bases, with 15 bases sitting between them. The CDR3 has 15 amino acids.

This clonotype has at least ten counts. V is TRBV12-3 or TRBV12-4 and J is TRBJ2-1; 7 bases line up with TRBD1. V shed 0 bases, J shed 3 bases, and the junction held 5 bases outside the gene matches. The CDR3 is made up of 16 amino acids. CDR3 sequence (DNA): TGTGCCAGCAGTTTAGCCCGGGACAGATTCTACAATGAGCAGTTCTTC. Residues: CASSLARDRFYNEQFF.

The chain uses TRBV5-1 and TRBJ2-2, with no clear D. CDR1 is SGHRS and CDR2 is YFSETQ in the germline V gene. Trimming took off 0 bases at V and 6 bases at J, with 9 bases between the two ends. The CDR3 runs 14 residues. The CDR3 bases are TGCGCCAGCAGCTTGGCCGGCGACCCCGGGGAGCTGTTTTTT. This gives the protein CASSLAGDPGELFF.

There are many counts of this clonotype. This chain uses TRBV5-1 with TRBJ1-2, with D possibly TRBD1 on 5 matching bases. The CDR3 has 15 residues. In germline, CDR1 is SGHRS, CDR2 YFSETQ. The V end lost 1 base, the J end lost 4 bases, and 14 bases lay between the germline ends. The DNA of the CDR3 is TGCGCCAGCAGCTTGTCCGGGACCGAAGTCTATGGCTACACCTTC. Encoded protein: CASSLSGTEVYGYTF.

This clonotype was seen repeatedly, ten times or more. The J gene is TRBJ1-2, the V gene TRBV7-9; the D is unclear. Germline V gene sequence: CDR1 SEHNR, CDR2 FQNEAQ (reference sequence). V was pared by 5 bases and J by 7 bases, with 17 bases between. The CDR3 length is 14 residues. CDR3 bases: TGTGCCAGCAGCCCCCTGCTCACTCGACTTGGCTACACCTTC. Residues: CASSPLLTRLGYTF.

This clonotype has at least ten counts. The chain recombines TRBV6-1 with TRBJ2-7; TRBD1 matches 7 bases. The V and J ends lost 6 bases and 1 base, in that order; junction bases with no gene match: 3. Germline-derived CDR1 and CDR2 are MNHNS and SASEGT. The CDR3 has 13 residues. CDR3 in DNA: TGTGCCAGCAGGACGGACAGGTCCTACGAGCAGTACTTC. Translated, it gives CASRTDRSYEQYF.

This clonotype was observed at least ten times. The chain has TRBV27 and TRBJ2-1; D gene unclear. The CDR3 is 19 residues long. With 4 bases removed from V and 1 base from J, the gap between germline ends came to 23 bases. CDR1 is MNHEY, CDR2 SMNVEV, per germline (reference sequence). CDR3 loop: CASSSLGPGAQPSYNEQFF. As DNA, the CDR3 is TGTGCCAGCAGTTCCCTAGGCCCAGGAGCCCAACCATCCTACAATGAGCAGTTCTTC.

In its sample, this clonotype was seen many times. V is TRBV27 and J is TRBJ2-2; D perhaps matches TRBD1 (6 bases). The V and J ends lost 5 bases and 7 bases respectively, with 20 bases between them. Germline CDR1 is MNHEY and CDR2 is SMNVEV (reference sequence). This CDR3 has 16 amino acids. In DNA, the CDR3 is TGTGCCAGCAGTGTTGGACAGCCGTTGGGTGTCGGGGAGCTGTTTTTT. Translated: CASSVGQPLGVGELFF.

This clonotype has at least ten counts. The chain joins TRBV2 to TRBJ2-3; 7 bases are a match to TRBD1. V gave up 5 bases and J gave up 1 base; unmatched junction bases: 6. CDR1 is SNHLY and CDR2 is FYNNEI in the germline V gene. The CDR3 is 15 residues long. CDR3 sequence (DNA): TGTGCCAGCAGTCGAAGCACAGGGGGCACAGATACGCAGTATTTT. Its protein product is CASSRSTGGTDTQYF.